The clone carrying this T cell receptor beta chain was counted only a few times. Its antigen remains unknown. CDR3 length: 12 amino acids. V shed 6 bases, J shed 5 bases, and the junction held 4 bases outside the gene matches. Germline CDR1 is MNHNY and CDR2 is SVGAGI (reference sequence). The entry originates in a study of cytomegalovirus exposure and HLA in healthy donors. General observations from the study: Later analysis suggested links between common viral pathogens and several top significant clusters. Sequencing had likely introduced a cluster of highly shared sequence variants as an artifact. Reports indicated that the classifier achieved high specificity and sensitivity in diagnosing cytomegalovirus status.

The PCR was carried out with 60 Vbeta primers and 13 Jbeta primers. The assay was immunoSEQ multiplex PCR, and TCRdb's table has in-frame clones only and misses some. The top ten hold 6.8% of the sample, which has around 150,000 clones, around three quarters seen once. The sample taken for sequencing was PBMCs. The receptor was derived from a middle-aged man in good health and CMV-seropositive. The chain is built from TRBV6-6 and TRBJ2-7; 7 bases map to TRBD1. The CDR3 bases are TGTGCCAGCAGAGACAGGGTTCACGAGCAGTACTTC. Protein: CASRDRVHEQYF.